The 30 T cell receptor beta chains given below trace back to one sample, sequenced in a study of molecular identifiers for immune sequencing clone quantification. TCRdb analysed the PCR reads with MiXCR anew, one entry per CDR3 protein. The sample lists 100,000 or so distinct CDR3 sequences; around a third were seen once. The specimen was naive CD8+ T cells from blood, with Jurkat cell RNA spiked in. The subset was: FACS-sorted CD8+CD4-CCR7+CD45RA+ naive T cells. The source of these receptors is a human donor in good health. Some libraries in this study had Jurkat cell RNA spiked in.

This clonotype was detected only a few times. The CDR3, as DNA: TGTGCCAGCAGCTCTAGGACAGGGCGCACAGATACGCAGTATTTT. Its protein product is CASSSRTGRTDTQYF. The chain joins TRBV7-9 to TRBJ2-3, with 8 bases fitting TRBD1. Looked up from germline, CDR1 is SEHNR and CDR2 is FQNEAQ (reference sequence). V lost 4 bases and J lost 1; bases outside the gene matches: 4. CDR3 length: 15 residues.

Regarding this clonotype: One end of the junction varies from germline; a read error may be responsible. The chain carries TRBV2 and TRBJ2-3; D uncertain. The CDR3 totals 15 residues. Per the germline V gene, CDR1 is SNHLY and CDR2 is FYNNEI. The DNA for the CDR3 is TGTGCCAGCTGTGAACTTGGTGGACGCACAGATACGCAGTATTTT. It codes for CASCELGGRTDTQYF.

The table lists this clonotype with a count of one. This chain links TRBV7-9 with TRBJ2-1, with 10 bases matching TRBD2. CDR3 length equals 15 residues. With V trimmed by 8 bases and J by 4 bases, 8 bases remained unmatched. Germline V lookup: CDR1 SEHNR, CDR2 FQNEAQ (reference sequence). The CDR3 DNA reads TGTGCCAGCTTCACAACTAGCGGGGTTTACAATGAGCAGTTCTTC. It codes for CASFTTSGVYNEQFF.

This clonotype turned up a few times. A much larger clone lies a single base off, so this may be a read error. No conserved phenylalanine or tryptophan ends this CDR3, so it is likely a read error. The CDR3 reads CASGAYEQYS. The CDR3 coding sequence is TGTGCCAGCGGTGCCTACGAGCAGTACTCC. The chain employs TRBV2 and TRBJ2-7; unclear D gene. The CDR3 contains 10 residues. CDR1 is SNHLY and CDR2 is FYNNEI in the germline V gene. V lost 8 bases to trimming and J lost 2 bases, with 4 bases between them.

This clonotype was recorded many times. V is TRBV29-1 and J is TRBJ2-2; D possibly matches TRBD1 or TRBD2 (5 bases each). This CDR3 spans 13 amino acids. V shed 4 bases and J shed 4 bases, with 10 bases lying between them. The germline V gene has CDR1 SQVTM and CDR2 ANQGSEA. The CDR3 region is CSVVWGSTGELFF. The CDR3 DNA follows: TGCAGCGTTGTATGGGGGAGCACCGGGGAGCTGTTTTTT.

This clonotype appeared many times. This chain links TRBV7-8 with TRBJ2-7; TRBD1 might be the D (5 bases). The V end lost 1 base, the J end lost 4 bases, and 11 bases lay between the germline ends. The CDR3 loop spans 14 amino acids. From germline, CDR1 is SGHVS and CDR2 FQNEAQ. The CDR3 DNA reads TGTGCCAGCAGCTTAGTATTCCCAGGGTACGAGCAGTACTTC. Encoded protein: CASSLVFPGYEQYF.

For this clonotype: A much larger clone sits a single nucleotide away, making a read error possible. The chain employs TRBV28 and TRBJ2-7; D is uncertain. The CDR3 extends over 17 amino acids. Germline V gene lookup returns CDR1 MDHEN and CDR2 SYDVKM. V lost 3 bases, J lost 3 bases, and 21 bases lay in between. The chain's CDR3 is CASSFEDLGRSLYEQYF. CDR3 bases: TGTGCCAGCAGTTTCGAGGATTTAGGGCGGTCCCTCTACGAGCAGTACTTC.

This clonotype was seen more than once but under ten times. The genes are TRBV7-6 and TRBJ2-1, with unresolved D. V shed 1 base and J shed 2 bases, with 9 bases lying between them. Germline lookup yields CDR1 SGHVS and CDR2 FNYEAQ. The CDR3 is made up of 15 amino acids. CDR3 DNA: TGTGCCAGCAGCTTAGATGTGAGAGCCTACAATGAGCAGTTCTTC. This gives the protein CASSLDVRAYNEQFF.

The V gene is TRBV9, the J gene TRBJ2-3, with 10 bases that match TRBD2. The V segment lost 3 bases and the J segment 1 base; nucleotides outside the gene matches: 2. The CDR3 totals 15 residues. Germline values: CDR1 SGDLS, CDR2 YYNGEE. The CDR3 here is CASSASGRGTDTQYF. In nucleotides, the CDR3 is TGTGCCAGCAGCGCTAGCGGGAGAGGCACAGATACGCAGTATTTT. Supplemented by reference TRBV9 and TRBJ2-3, the full variable domain reads DSGVTQTPKHLITATGQRVTLRCSPRSGDLSVYWYQQSLDQGLQFLIQYYNGEERAKGNILERFSAQQFPDLHSELNLSSLELGDSALYFCASSASGRGTDTQYFGPGTRLTVL.

In this sample, this clonotype turned up many times. This rearrangement joins TRBV7-8 to TRBJ2-1; D is uncertain. This CDR3 has 12 amino acids. CDR1 SGHVS and CDR2 FQNEAQ come from the germline V gene. V was pared by 2 bases and J by 7 bases, with 6 bases between. The CDR3 DNA reads TGTGCCAGCAGCTTACCCTCTAATGAGCAGTTCTTC. Translation gives CASSLPSNEQFF.

This clonotype was seen once. The junction departs from germline at one end; a sequencing error may be responsible. The V gene is TRBV28, the J gene TRBJ2-7, with D possibly being TRBD2 (5 bases). The CDR3 extends over 15 amino acids. CDR1 is MDHEN, CDR2 SYDVKM, per germline. CDR3 coding DNA: TGTGCCAGCAGTCCCCTGGACTTCAGCTCCTACGAGCTGTACTTC. It encodes CASSPLDFSSYELYF. Full variable domain (rest looked up from reference TRBV28 and TRBJ2-7): DVKVTQSSRYLVKRTGEKVFLECVQDMDHENMFWYRQDPGLGLRLIYFSYDVKMKEKGDIPEGYSVSREKKERFSLILESASTNQTSMYLCASSPLDFSSYELYFGPGTRLTVT.

As regards this clonotype: It may be a read error: a sequence one base away is much more abundant. This chain links TRBV5-8 with TRBJ1-5; possibly TRBD1 for D (5 bases). CDR1 is SGHTS and CDR2 is YDEGEE in the germline V gene. CDR3 length: 15 amino acids. CDR3 residues: CASCLGLYSNQPQHF. The CDR3 DNA reads as TGTGCCAGCTGCTTGGGGCTGTATAGCAATCAGCCCCAGCATTTT.

This clonotype was observed at least ten times. V and J are TRBV28 and TRBJ2-4; D not resolved. CDR1 and CDR2 from the germline V gene are MDHEN and SYDVKM. This CDR3 has 14 amino acids. Trimming stripped 3 bases from V and 16 bases from J, with 22 bases between. CDR3 DNA sequence: TGTGCCAGCAGTTTTGTGCGGCAGGCTCATTGGGTTTACTTC. Amino acids: CASSFVRQAHWVYF.

This clonotype has a count of ten or more. This sequence joins TRBV4-3 and TRBJ2-3; D gene ambiguous. The germline CDR1 and CDR2 sequences are LGHNA and YSLEER. CDR3 length equals 13 residues. Deletions cut 4 bases from V and 2 bases from J, with 7 bases between. The CDR3 is CASSRDNTDTQYF. CDR3 nucleotides: TGCGCCAGCAGCCGAGACAACACAGATACGCAGTATTTT.

The rearrangement links TRBV27 to TRBJ2-1, with 8 bases fitting TRBD1. Per the germline V gene, CDR1 is MNHEY and CDR2 is SMNVEV (reference sequence). Trimming took 6 bases from V and 9 from J; bases not matched to a gene: 13. The CDR3 is 15 residues long. CDR3 loop: CASSQHQDRAIEQFF. The DNA of the CDR3 is TGTGCCAGCAGCCAACACCAGGACAGGGCGATTGAGCAGTTCTTC.

As for this clonotype: This may arise from a read error, as a much more abundant clone is one base away. This sequence joins TRBV4-2 and TRBJ1-4, with TRBD1 identical over 7 bases. The CDR3 is 16 amino acids. Trimming removed 4 bases from V and 4 bases from J; junction bases left unmatched: 9. Germline CDR1 LGHNA, CDR2 YNFKEQ. Written as DNA, the CDR3 is TGTGCCAGCAGCCTAGCTATGGGACAGAGTAATGAAAAACTGTTTTTT. Protein product: CASSLAMGQSNEKLFF.

V gene TRBV2 combines with J gene TRBJ2-3; 9 bases align to TRBD2. This CDR3 has 19 amino acids. CDR1 is SNHLY and CDR2 is FYNNEI in the germline V gene. Trimming removed 4 bases from V and 4 bases from J; junction bases left unmatched: 18. For the CDR3, the DNA is TGTGCCAGCAGTGGTCGGATAGCGGGAGTCCCGCAGTTTGCAGATACGCAGTATTTT. Amino acids: CASSGRIAGVPQFADTQYF.

The V and J genes are TRBV28 and TRBJ2-7; no firm D call. Trimming shortened V by 5 bases and J by 0 bases, and 11 bases separated the two germline ends. The V gene's germline CDR1 is MDHEN and CDR2 SYDVKM. The CDR3 has 14 amino acids. CDR3 sequence: CASSLEYSSYEQYF. CDR3 bases: TGTGCCAGCAGTCTCGAGTACAGCTCCTACGAGCAGTACTTC. Combining the CDR3 with reference TRBV28 and TRBJ2-7 gives the whole variable domain DVKVTQSSRYLVKRTGEKVFLECVQDMDHENMFWYRQDPGLGLRLIYFSYDVKMKEKGDIPEGYSVSREKKERFSLILESASTNQTSMYLCASSLEYSSYEQYFGPGTRLTVT.

As to this clonotype: This could be a read error, since a much larger clone is one nucleotide away. V usage is TRBV14 and J usage is TRBJ1-3; maybe TRBD1 (5 bases). CDR3 length: 14 amino acids. Germline V gene data show CDR1 as SGHDN and CDR2 as FVKESK. The CDR3 region is CASSQWGTGITIYF. The CDR3 DNA reads as TGTGCCAGCAGCCAATGGGGCACCGGAATCACCATATATTTT.

The chain is built from TRBV6-2 or TRBV6-3 and TRBJ2-5; perhaps TRBD1 as D (5 bases). The CDR3 length is 15 residues. In germline, CDR1 is MNHEY, CDR2 SVGEGT. V dropped 7 bases and J dropped 5 bases, with 20 bases sitting between them. The CDR3 is CASTDFTGTPETQYF. In DNA, the CDR3 is TGTGCCAGCACCGACTTTACAGGCACACCCGAGACCCAGTACTTC.

The chain recombines TRBV7-9 with TRBJ2-2; TRBD1 might be the D (6 bases). V dropped 10 bases and J dropped 3 bases, with 12 bases sitting between them. Germline lookup yields CDR1 SEHNR and CDR2 FQNEAQ (reference sequence). The CDR3 covers 13 residues. CDR3 in amino acids: CAIHRAHTGELFF. Written as DNA, the CDR3 is TGTGCCATCCACAGGGCGCACACCGGGGAGCTGTTTTTT.

The chain couples TRBV6-2 or TRBV6-3 to TRBJ2-5, with 11 bases lining up with TRBD2. The V gene end was trimmed by 1 base and the J gene end by 4 bases; junction bases not matched to a gene: 2. The CDR3 is made up of 15 amino acids. Per the germline V gene, CDR1 is MNHEY and CDR2 is SVGEGT. The CDR3 loop is CASSYFGLAGETQYF. As DNA, the CDR3 is TGTGCCAGCAGTTACTTTGGACTAGCGGGAGAGACCCAGTACTTC.

The genes are TRBV7-6 and TRBJ2-3; TRBD2 aligns across 8 bases. CDR3 length equals 13 residues. With 5 bases clipped from V and 8 bases from J, the junction kept 6 bases outside the gene matches. CDR1 and CDR2 from the germline V gene are SGHVS and FNYEAQ. The CDR3 is CASSPPAGGTQYF. CDR3 bases: TGTGCCAGCAGCCCTCCGGCGGGAGGTACGCAGTATTTT.

This clonotype was detected ten times or more. The J gene is TRBJ1-1, the V gene TRBV4-1, with unresolved D. The CDR3 loop spans 13 amino acids. V was cut by 0 bases and J by 4 bases, with 6 bases left in between. The germline V gene has CDR1 MGHRA and CDR2 YSYEKL. The chain's CDR3 is CASSQDAGTEAFF. The CDR3 DNA reads TGCGCCAGCAGCCAAGATGCGGGCACTGAAGCTTTCTTT.

This clonotype came up once. A much bigger clone sits one base away, suggesting this may be a read error. The chain couples TRBV6-1 to TRBJ2-5; D may match TRBD1 or TRBD2 (8 bases each). The CDR3 sequence is 15 residues long. Per the germline V gene, CDR1 is MNHNS and CDR2 is SASEGT. The CDR3: CASSEEVAGQETLYF. In DNA, the CDR3 is TGTGCCAGCAGTGAAGAGGTAGCGGGACAGGAGACCCTGTACTTC.

In its sample, this clonotype was seen a few times. The V and J genes are TRBV28 and TRBJ1-6, with a tentative D call TRBD1 (6 bases). The CDR3 runs 17 residues. Per germline, CDR1 MDHEN and CDR2 SYDVKM. V was clipped by 5 bases and J by 0 bases, with 14 bases between them. CDR3 nucleotide sequence: TGTGCCAGCAGTGACGGACAGTCGAGCTCCTATAATTCACCCCTCCACTTT. Protein product: CASSDGQSSSYNSPLHF.

The chain uses TRBV7-9 and TRBJ2-3; TRBD2 is a possible D gene (6 bases). Between the trimmed V and J ends, which lost 5 bases and 4 bases, there was a span of 16 bases. The CDR3 has 15 residues. From germline, CDR1 is SEHNR and CDR2 FQNEAQ (reference sequence). The CDR3 sequence is CASSPGGTYADTQYF. The DNA for the CDR3 is TGTGCCAGCAGCCCCGGCGGGACTTACGCAGATACGCAGTATTTT.

The genes are TRBV15 and TRBJ1-5; D remains unclear. The CDR3 spans 14 residues. V was trimmed by 5 bases and J by 3 bases, leaving 11 bases between them. Germline V lookup: CDR1 LNHNV, CDR2 YYDKDF (reference sequence). CDR3 coding DNA: TGTGCCACCAGCGAGAGTACAGTCAATCAGCCCCAGCATTTT. Protein sequence: CATSESTVNQPQHF.

Worth noting for this clonotype: A much bigger clone sits one base away, suggesting this may be a read error. J is TRBJ2-5 and V is TRBV9; TRBD1 might be the D (5 bases). The CDR3 extends over 15 amino acids. Per the germline V gene, CDR1 is SGDLS and CDR2 is YYNGEE. The CDR3 DNA reads TGTGCCAGCAACCTGCTAGACAGCCCCCAAGAGAGCCAGTACTTC. This encodes CASNLLDSPQESQYF. Variable domain in full (rest from reference TRBV9 and TRBJ2-5): DSGVTQTPKHLITATGQRVTLRCSPRSGDLSVYWYQQSLDQGLQFLIQYYNGEERAKGNILERFSAQQFPDLHSELNLSSLELGDSALYFCASNLLDSPQESQYFGPGTRLLVL.

A few counts support this clonotype. The chain recombines TRBV27 with TRBJ2-7; D perhaps matches TRBD2 (6 bases). V gave up 8 bases and J gave up 2 bases, with 13 bases separating them. The CDR3 totals 13 residues. Germline loops: CDR1 MNHEY, CDR2 SMNVEV (reference sequence). For the CDR3, the DNA is TGTGCCAGCCGAGGGACTCCCACCTACGAGCAGTACTTC. This codes for CASRGTPTYEQYF.